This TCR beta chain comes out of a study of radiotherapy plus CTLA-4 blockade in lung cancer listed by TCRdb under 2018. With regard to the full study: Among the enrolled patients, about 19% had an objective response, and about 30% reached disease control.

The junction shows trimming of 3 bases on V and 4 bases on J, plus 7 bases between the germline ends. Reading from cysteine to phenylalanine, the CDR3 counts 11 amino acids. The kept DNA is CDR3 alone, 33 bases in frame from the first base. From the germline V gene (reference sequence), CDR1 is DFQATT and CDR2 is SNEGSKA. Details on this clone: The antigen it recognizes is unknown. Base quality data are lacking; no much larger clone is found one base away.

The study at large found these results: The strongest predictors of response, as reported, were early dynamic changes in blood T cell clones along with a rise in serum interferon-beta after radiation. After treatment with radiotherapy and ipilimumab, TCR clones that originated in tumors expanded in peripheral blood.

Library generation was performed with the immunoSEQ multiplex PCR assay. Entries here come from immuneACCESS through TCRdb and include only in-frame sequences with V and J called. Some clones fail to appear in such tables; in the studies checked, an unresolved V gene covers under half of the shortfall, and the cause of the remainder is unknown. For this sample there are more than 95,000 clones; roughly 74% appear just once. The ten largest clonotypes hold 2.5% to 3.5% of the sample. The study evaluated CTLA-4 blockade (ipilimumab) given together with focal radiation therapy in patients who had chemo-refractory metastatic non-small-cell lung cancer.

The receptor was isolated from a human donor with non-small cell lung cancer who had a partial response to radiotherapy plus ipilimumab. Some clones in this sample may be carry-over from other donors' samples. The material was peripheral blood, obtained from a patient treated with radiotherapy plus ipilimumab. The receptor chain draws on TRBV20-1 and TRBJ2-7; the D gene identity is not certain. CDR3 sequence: CSARPGYEQYF. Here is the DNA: TGCAGTGCTAGGCCGGGTTACGAGCAGTACTTC.